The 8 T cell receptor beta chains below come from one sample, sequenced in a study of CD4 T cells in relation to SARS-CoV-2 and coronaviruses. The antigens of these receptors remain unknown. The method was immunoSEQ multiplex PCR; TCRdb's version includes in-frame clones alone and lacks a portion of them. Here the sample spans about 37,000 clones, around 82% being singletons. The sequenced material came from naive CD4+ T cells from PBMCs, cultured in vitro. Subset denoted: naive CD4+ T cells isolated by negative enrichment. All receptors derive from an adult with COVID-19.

CDR3 sequence (DNA): TGTGCCATACGGGGCGAGAGGCGGGACATTCAGTACTTC. Translated: CAIRGERRDIQYF. V is TRBV2 and J is TRBJ2-4; either TRBD1 or TRBD2 may supply D (5 bases each). V shed 10 bases and J shed 8 bases, with 18 bases lying between them. The CDR3 runs 13 residues. CDR1 is SNHLY, CDR2 FYNNEI, per germline. The complete variable domain, with remaining parts taken from reference TRBV2 and TRBJ2-4, reads EPEVTQTPSHQVTQMGQEVILRCVPISNHLYFYWYRQILGQKVEFLVSFYNNEISEKSEIFDDQFSVERPDGSNFTLKIRSTKLEDSAMYFCAIRGERRDIQYFGAGTRLSVL.

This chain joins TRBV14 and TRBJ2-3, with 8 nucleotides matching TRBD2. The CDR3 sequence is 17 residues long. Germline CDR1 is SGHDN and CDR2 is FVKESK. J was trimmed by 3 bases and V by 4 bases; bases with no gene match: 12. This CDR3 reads CASSPLFLGGRTDTQYF. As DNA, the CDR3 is TGTGCCAGCAGCCCACTTTTCTTGGGCGGGAGGACAGATACGCAGTATTTT.

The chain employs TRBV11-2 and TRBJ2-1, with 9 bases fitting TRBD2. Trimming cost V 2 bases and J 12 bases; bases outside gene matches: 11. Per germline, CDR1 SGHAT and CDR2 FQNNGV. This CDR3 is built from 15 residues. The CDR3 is CASSLSSGVPVGQFF. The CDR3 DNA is TGTGCCAGCAGCTTATCTAGCGGGGTCCCCGTGGGGCAGTTCTTC.

CDR3 region: CASSVDGGGGSANTGELFF. CDR3 nucleotides: TGTGCCAGCAGCGTAGACGGTGGGGGGGGGAGCGCGAACACCGGGGAGCTGTTTTTT. The chain couples TRBV9 to TRBJ2-2; 7 bases are a match to TRBD2. Germline trimming cut 0 bases from V and 0 bases from J; bases unmatched to any gene: 11. This CDR3 has 19 amino acids. CDR1 and CDR2 from the germline V gene are SGDLS and YYNGEE.

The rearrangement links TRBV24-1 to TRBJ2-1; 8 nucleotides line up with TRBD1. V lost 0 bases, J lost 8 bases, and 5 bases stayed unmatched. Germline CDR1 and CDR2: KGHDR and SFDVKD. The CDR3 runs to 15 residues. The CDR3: CATSDLRQGSDEQFF. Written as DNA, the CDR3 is TGTGCCACCAGTGATTTGAGACAGGGGTCTGATGAGCAGTTCTTC.

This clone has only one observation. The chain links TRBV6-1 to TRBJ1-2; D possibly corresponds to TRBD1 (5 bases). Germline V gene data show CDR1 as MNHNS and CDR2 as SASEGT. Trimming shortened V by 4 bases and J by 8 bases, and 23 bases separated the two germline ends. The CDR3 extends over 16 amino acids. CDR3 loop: CASSVWRDEGAYGYTF. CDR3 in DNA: TGTGCCAGCAGTGTCTGGAGGGACGAGGGAGCGTACGGCTACACCTTC.

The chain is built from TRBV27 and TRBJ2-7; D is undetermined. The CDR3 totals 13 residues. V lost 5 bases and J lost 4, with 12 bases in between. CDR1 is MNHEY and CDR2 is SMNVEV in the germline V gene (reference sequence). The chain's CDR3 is CASSPFNFYEQYF. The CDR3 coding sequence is TGTGCCAGCAGTCCTTTTAACTTTTACGAGCAGTACTTC.

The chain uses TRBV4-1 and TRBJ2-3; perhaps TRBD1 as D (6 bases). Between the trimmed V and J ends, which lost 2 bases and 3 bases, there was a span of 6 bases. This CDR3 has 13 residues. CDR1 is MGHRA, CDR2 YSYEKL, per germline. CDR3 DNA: TGCGCCAGCAGCCAACAGGGGACAGATACGCAGTATTTT. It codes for CASSQQGTDTQYF.